The 6 T cell receptor beta chains below come from one sample, sequenced in a study of metastatic and nonmetastatic thyroid tumors. Thyroid surgery took place with no prior treatment in any patient. MiXCR was used by TCRdb to re-call the PCR reads. The data show about 19,000 clones, 37% seen once. Material: tumor tissue. These receptors all stem from a female donor with papillary thyroid cancer or a benign thyroid nodule (not recorded which). Some clones in this sample may be carry-over from other donors' samples.

The chain carries TRBV5-1 and TRBJ1-2, with D possibly TRBD1 on 5 matching bases. This CDR3 spans 12 amino acids. Germline V gene lookup returns CDR1 SGHRS and CDR2 YFSETQ. V lost 5 bases and J lost 6, with 11 bases in between. DNA for the CDR3: TGCGCCAGCAGGTCCGGGACGGATGGCTACACCTTC. It specifies CASRSGTDGYTF.

V usage is TRBV9 and J usage is TRBJ2-3, with 9 bases identical to TRBD1. Trimming at V came to 3 bases and at J to 6 bases, leaving 8 bases not matched to a gene. Germline V CDR1 and CDR2: SGDLS, YYNGEE. This CDR3 region has 15 residues. The CDR3, as DNA: TGTGCCAGCAGCGCCAGGGACAGGGTATGGGATACGCAGTATTTT. This encodes CASSARDRVWDTQYF.

This clone was seen more than once but under ten times. Mismatch with germline at one junction end may stem from a read error. The V call is TRBV6-2 or TRBV6-3, the J call TRBJ2-1, with a tentative D call TRBD1 (5 bases). Germline V gene data show CDR1 as MNHEY and CDR2 as SVGEGT. There are 11 residues in the CDR3. Here the CDR3 reads CASSQGSYGLF. The CDR3 DNA reads TGTGCCAGCAGCCAGGGATCGTACGGGCTCTTC.

The gene calls are TRBV2 and TRBJ2-4; no reliable D call. The CDR3 spans 14 residues. In germline, CDR1 is SNHLY, CDR2 FYNNEI. V was clipped by 2 bases and J by 0 bases, with 5 bases between them. CDR3 sequence reads: CASSELTAKNIQYF. The CDR3 bases are TGTGCCAGCAGTGAATTAACAGCCAAAAACATTCAGTACTTC.

The chain links TRBV27 to TRBJ1-5, with D uncertain. CDR1 MNHEY and CDR2 SMNVEV come from the germline V gene (reference sequence). Deletions cut 0 bases from V and 0 bases from J, with 6 bases between. The CDR3 length is 15 residues. DNA of the CDR3: TGTGCCAGCAGTTTATCGTTCAGTAGCAATCAGCCCCAGCATTTT. This translates into CASSLSFSSNQPQHF.

This clone has only a few counts. The chain carries TRBV9 and TRBJ2-5; no reliable D call. Trimming pared 2 bases from V and 1 base from J, leaving 3 bases between. CDR3 size: 12 residues. Germline V gene data show CDR1 as SGDLS and CDR2 as YYNGEE. The CDR3 sequence: CASSVGQETQYF. The CDR3 DNA follows: TGTGCCAGCAGCGTGGGCCAAGAGACCCAGTACTTC.